A selection of T cell receptor beta chains follows, all from one sample in a study of OX40 agonist ivuxolimab in advanced cancers. TCRdb keeps only in-frame clones here, not all; method: immunoSEQ multiplex PCR. This table holds roughly 48,000 clones, roughly nine tenths found once. Source: CD4+ or CD8+ T cells sorted from blood, taken in a trial of the OX40 agonist ivuxolimab. These receptor sequences come from an adult with an advanced solid tumor such as melanoma, head and neck, liver or kidney cancer. Both conserved end residues are part of each CDR3. Each record gives: CDR3 length, V gene, J gene, CDR3 protein.

length: 17
V: TRBV6-4
J: TRBJ1-3
CDR3: CASSEADGANSGNTIYF

length: 15
V: TRBV7-6
J: TRBJ2-2
CDR3: CASSLRTGLTGELFF

length: 17
V: TRBV18
J: TRBJ1-5
CDR3: CASSPLAGGMGNQPQHF

length: 13
V: TRBV19
J: TRBJ1-3
CDR3: CATSWGSGNTIYF

length: 19
V: TRBV5-4
J: TRBJ2-2
CDR3: CASSLGLAGTVGNTGELFF

length: 15
V: TRBV27
J: TRBJ1-4
CDR3: CASSLSRTTNEKLFF

length: 15
V: TRBV11-2
J: TRBJ2-7
CDR3: CASRRGTGKSYEQYF

length: 16
V: TRBV7-2
J: TRBJ2-3
CDR3: CASRSGLAGATDTQYF

length: 14
V: TRBV10-1
J: TRBJ1-2
CDR3: CASGGGDRAYGYTF

length: 15
V: TRBV15
J: TRBJ1-4
CDR3: CATSRDRQGVEKLFF

length: 16
V: TRBV7-3
J: TRBJ1-6
CDR3: CASSLMGTGNDSPLHF

length: 17
V: TRBV9
J: TRBJ2-1
CDR3: CASSPRGSGGLYNEQFF

length: 15
V: TRBV30
J: TRBJ1-1
CDR3: CAWEHRRTMNTEAFF

length: 15
V: TRBV7-9
J: TRBJ1-1
CDR3: CASSVPETGVDEAFF

length: 15
V: TRBV19
J: TRBJ2-7
CDR3: CASSLSGKANYEQYF

length: 13
V: TRBV7-9
J: TRBJ2-1
CDR3: CASSYRGGNEQFF

length: 15
V: TRBV25-1
J: TRBJ2-1
CDR3: CASVRQHGIMYEQFF

length: 14
V: TRBV11-3
J: TRBJ2-2
CDR3: CASSDQDRPGELFF

length: 16
V: TRBV2
J: TRBJ2-7
CDR3: CASSEQAPGNSYEQYF

length: 16
V: TRBV10-3
J: TRBJ2-1
CDR3: CAISESGLALYNEQFF